These 5 T cell receptor beta chains were sequenced from one sample in a study of neurological immune-mediated disorders. TCRdb re-derived calls from the 5' RACE reads in MiXCR, one entry per CDR3 protein. This repertoire shows 40,000 or so distinct CDR3 sequences, around 2.9% found once; its top ten account for about 7.8%. Specified time point: longitudinal time-point 1 (baseline). Sequenced material: PBMCs. Receptor source: a woman between 55 and 75 years old with multiple sclerosis.

This clonotype was seen repeatedly, ten times or more. The chain has TRBV11-3 and TRBJ2-2, with 9 bases aligning to TRBD1. CDR1 and CDR2 from the germline V gene are SGHNT and YENEEA. Germline trimming cut 1 base from V and 7 bases from J; bases unmatched to any gene: 4. The CDR3 covers 15 residues. The CDR3 region has the DNA TGTGCCAGCAGCTTAGTAACAGGGGGCATCGGGGAGCTGTTTTTT. This gives the protein CASSLVTGGIGELFF.

This clonotype showed up many times. This chain joins TRBV20-1 and TRBJ1-5, with D possibly being TRBD1 (5 bases). Trimming pared 0 bases from V and 3 bases from J, leaving 18 bases between. CDR1 DFQATT and CDR2 SNEGSKA come from the germline V gene (reference sequence). The CDR3 has 17 amino acids. As DNA, the CDR3 is TGCAGTGCTAGAGATTCCCTGAGGGCAGGGACCAATCAGCCCCAGCATTTT. Protein sequence: CSARDSLRAGTNQPQHF.

This clonotype was found a few times. The chain is built from TRBV5-1 and TRBJ1-2, with D possibly matching TRBD1 (5 bases). The germline V gene encodes CDR1 SGHRS and CDR2 YFSETQ. The CDR3 sequence is 16 residues long. V was clipped by 4 bases and J by 0 bases, with 16 bases between them. The CDR3 loop reads CASSVGQGAPNYGYTF. The DNA of the CDR3 is TGCGCCAGCAGCGTGGGTCAAGGGGCCCCTAACTATGGCTACACCTTC.

In this sample, this clonotype turned up many times. The genes are TRBV12-3 or TRBV12-4 and TRBJ1-2; D remains ambiguous. V was pared by 1 base and J by 5 bases, with 8 bases between. This CDR3 is 13 amino acids long. For the CDR3, the DNA is TGTGCCAGCAGTTTAGGGCCGGAATATGGCTACACCTTC. Protein product: CASSLGPEYGYTF.

Ten or more counts support this clonotype. This chain joins TRBV6-6 and TRBJ2-4; TRBD2 agrees at 14 bases. This CDR3 comprises 17 residues. The V gene end was trimmed by 6 bases and the J gene end by 0 bases; junction bases not matched to a gene: 4. The germline V gene has CDR1 MNHNY and CDR2 SVGAGI (reference sequence). The CDR3 DNA is TGTGCCAGCAGCGGGACTAGCGGGGGAGCAGCCAAAAACATTCAGTACTTC. Amino acid sequence: CASSGTSGGAAKNIQYF.